In its sample, the clone carrying this TCR beta chain was seen once. What it binds is unknown. This CDR3 contains 15 residues. Looked up from germline, CDR1 is LNHDA and CDR2 is SQIVND (reference sequence). V shed 3 bases and J 5 bases; nucleotides not matched to a gene: 9. The PCR employed 60 Vbeta primers together with 13 Jbeta primers. TCRdb's copy holds only in-frame clones and misses some; the assay was immunoSEQ multiplex PCR. The profile covers roughly 180,000 clones, with roughly 74% appearing a single time and about 7.7% taken by the ten largest. The source of the sample is a study of cytomegalovirus exposure and HLA in healthy donors. Study observations and caveats: Owing to their indistinguishability, certain V segments, notably TRBV6-2 and TRBV6-3, were excluded. An analysis done earlier found most TCR beta V segments productive about 87% or about 30% of the time. What a later analysis showed was that several of the most significant clusters appeared linked to common viral pathogens. The classifier was said to identify cytomegalovirus status with high specificity and sensitivity.

The chain uses TRBV19 and TRBJ1-1; 7 bases match TRBD1. Material: PBMCs. This sequence originates from a woman aged 40 to 50 in good health and CMV-seropositive. The CDR3 here is CASSITGPRGTEAFF. The CDR3 nucleotides are TGTGCCAGTAGTATCACGGGACCCAGGGGGACTGAAGCTTTCTTT. Based on the CDR3 plus reference TRBV19 and TRBJ1-1, the full variable domain is DGGITQSPKYLFRKEGQNVTLSCEQNLNHDAMYWYRQDPGQGLRLIYYSQIVNDFQKGDIAEGYSVSREKKESFPLTVTSAQKNPTAFYLCASSITGPRGTEAFFGQGTRLTVV.